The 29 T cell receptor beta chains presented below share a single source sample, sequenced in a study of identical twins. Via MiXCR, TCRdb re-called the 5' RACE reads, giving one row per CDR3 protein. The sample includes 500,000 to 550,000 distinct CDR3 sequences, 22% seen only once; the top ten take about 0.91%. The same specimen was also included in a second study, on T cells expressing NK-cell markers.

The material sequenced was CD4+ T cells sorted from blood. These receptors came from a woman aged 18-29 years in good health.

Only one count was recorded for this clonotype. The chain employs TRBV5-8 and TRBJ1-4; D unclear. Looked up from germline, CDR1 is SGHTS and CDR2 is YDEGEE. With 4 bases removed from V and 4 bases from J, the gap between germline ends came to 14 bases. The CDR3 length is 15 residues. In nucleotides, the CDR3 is TGTGCCAGCAGCCCTAACGGGATACATAATGAAAAACTGTTTTTT. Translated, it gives CASSPNGIHNEKLFF.

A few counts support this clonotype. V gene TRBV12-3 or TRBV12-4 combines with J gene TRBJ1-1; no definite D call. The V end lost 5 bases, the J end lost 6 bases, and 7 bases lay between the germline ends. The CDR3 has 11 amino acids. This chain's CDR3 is CASSQSPEAFF. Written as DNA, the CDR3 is TGTGCCAGCAGTCAGAGTCCTGAAGCTTTCTTT.

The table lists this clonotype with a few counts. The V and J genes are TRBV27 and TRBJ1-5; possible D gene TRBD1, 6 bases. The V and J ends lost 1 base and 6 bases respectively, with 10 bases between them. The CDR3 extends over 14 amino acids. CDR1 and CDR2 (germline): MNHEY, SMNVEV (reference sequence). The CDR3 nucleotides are TGTGCCAGCAGTTTATACGAGGGGGGTCAGCCCCAGCATTTT. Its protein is CASSLYEGGQPQHF.

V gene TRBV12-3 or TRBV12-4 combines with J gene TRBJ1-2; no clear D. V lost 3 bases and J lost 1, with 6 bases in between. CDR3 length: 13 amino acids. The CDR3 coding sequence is TGTGCCAGCAGTTTCATGGGTAACTATGGCTACACCTTC. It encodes CASSFMGNYGYTF.

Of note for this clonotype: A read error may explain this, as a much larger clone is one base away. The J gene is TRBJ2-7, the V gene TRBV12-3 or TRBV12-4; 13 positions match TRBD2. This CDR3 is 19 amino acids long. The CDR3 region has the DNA TGTACCAGCAGTTTTAAGGGACTAGCGGGACTGATGGGGGCTTACGAGCAGTACTTC. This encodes CTSSFKGLAGLMGAYEQYF.

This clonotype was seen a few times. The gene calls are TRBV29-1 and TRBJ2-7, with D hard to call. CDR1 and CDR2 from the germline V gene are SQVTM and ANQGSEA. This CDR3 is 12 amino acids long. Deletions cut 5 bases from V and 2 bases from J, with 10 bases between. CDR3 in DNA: TGCAGCGTTTTATCACGAACCTACGAGCAGTACTTC. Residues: CSVLSRTYEQYF.

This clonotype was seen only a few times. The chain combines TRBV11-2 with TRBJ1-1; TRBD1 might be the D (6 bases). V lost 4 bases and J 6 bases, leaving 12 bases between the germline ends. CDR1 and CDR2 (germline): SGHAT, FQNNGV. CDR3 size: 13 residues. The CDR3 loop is CASSYRESAEAFF. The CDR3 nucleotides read TGTGCCAGCAGCTACAGGGAATCGGCTGAAGCTTTCTTT.

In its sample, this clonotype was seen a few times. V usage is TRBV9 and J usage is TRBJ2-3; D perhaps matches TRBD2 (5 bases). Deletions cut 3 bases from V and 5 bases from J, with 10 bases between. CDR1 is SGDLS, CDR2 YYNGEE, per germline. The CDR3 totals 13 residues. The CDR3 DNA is TGTGCCAGCAGCGATCCGGGGATAGATACGCAGTATTTT. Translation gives CASSDPGIDTQYF.

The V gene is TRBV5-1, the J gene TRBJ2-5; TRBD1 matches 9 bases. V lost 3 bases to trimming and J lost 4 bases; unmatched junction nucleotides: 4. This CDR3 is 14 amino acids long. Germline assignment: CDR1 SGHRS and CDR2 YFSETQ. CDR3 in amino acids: CASSSGQGIETQYF. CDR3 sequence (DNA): TGCGCCAGCAGCTCGGGACAGGGAATAGAGACCCAGTACTTC.

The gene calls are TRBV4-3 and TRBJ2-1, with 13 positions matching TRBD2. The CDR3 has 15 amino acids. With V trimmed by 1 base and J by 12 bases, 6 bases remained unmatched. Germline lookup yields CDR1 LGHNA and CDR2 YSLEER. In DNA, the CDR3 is TGCGCCAGCAGCCAAGGGACTAGCGGGAGACTGTCGCAGTTCTTC. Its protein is CASSQGTSGRLSQFF.

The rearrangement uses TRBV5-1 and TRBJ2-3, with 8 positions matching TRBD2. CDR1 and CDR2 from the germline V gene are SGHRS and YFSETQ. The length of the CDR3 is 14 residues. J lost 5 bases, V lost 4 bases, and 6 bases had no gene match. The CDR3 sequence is CASSPGLVGDTQYF. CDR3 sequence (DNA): TGCGCCAGCAGCCCGGGACTAGTGGGAGATACGCAGTATTTT.

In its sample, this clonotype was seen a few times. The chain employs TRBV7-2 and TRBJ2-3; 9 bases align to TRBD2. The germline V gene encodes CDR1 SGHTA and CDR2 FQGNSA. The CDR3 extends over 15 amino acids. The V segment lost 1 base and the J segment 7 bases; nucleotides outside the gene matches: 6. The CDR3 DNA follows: TGTGCCAGCAGCTTAGAGACTAGCGGCTCATATACGCAGTATTTT. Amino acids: CASSLETSGSYTQYF. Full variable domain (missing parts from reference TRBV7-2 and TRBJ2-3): GAGVSQSPSNKVTEKGKDVELRCDPISGHTALYWYRQSLGQGLEFLIYFQGNSAPDKSGLPSDRFSAERTGGSVSTLTIQRTQQEDSAVYLCASSLETSGSYTQYFGPGTRLTVL.

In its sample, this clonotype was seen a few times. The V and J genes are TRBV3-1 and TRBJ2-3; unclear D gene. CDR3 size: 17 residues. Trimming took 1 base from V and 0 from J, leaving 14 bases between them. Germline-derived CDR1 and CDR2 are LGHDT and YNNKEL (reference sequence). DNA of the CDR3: TGTGCCAGCAGCCAAGGGGCTGAGGACGCTAGCACAGATACGCAGTATTTT. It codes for CASSQGAEDASTDTQYF.

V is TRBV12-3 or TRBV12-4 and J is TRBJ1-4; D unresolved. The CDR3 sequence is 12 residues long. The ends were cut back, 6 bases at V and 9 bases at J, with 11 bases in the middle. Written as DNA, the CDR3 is TGTGCCAGCAGCATCCGCTCGAAAAAACTGTTTTTT. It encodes CASSIRSKKLFF.

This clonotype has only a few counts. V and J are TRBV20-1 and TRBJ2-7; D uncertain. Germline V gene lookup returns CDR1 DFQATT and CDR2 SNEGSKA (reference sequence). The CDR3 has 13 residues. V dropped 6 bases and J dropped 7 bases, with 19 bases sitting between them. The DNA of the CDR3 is TGCAGTGCGGCAGGAAGGGTAATTCGGGAGCAGTACTTC. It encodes CSAAGRVIREQYF.

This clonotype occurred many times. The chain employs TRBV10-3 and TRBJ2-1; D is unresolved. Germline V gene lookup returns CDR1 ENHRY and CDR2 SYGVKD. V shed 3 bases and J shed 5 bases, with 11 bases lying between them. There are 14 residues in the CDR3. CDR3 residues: CAISDSNAHNEQFF. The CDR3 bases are TGTGCCATCAGTGATTCTAATGCTCACAATGAGCAGTTCTTC.

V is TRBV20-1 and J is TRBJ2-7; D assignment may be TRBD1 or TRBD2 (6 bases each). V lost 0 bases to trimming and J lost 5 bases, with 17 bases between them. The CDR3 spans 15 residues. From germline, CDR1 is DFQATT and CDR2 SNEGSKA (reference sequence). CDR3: CSARDRGPRGHEQYF. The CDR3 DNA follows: TGCAGTGCTAGAGATCGGGGGCCACGAGGTCACGAGCAGTACTTC.

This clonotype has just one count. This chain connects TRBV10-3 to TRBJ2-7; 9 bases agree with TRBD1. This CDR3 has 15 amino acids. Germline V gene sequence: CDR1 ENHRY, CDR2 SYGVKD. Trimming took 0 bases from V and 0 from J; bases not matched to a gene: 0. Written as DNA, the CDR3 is TGTGCCATCAGTGAGTCGACAGGGGGCTCCTACGAGCAGTACTTC. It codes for CAISESTGGSYEQYF.

The DNA of the CDR3 is TGTGCCAGCAGTTTGGGTGGACGGACGGGGTACGAGCAGTACTTC. Its translation is CASSLGGRTGYEQYF. The chain recombines TRBV27 with TRBJ2-7; D is perhaps TRBD2 (5 bases). The CDR3 covers 15 residues. The V and J ends lost 3 bases and 4 bases respectively, with 16 bases between them. The germline gives CDR1 MNHEY, CDR2 SMNVEV (reference sequence).

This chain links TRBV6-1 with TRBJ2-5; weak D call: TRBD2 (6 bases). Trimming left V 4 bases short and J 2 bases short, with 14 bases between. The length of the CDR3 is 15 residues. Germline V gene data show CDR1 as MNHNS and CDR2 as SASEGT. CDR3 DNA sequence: TGTGCCAGCAGTGGAGGGAGGCAAACTCAAGAGACCCAGTACTTC. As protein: CASSGGRQTQETQYF.

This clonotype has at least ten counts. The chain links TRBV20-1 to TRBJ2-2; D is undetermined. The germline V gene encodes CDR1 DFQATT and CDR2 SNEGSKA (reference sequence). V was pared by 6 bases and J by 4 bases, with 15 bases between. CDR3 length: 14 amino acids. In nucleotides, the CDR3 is TGCAGTGCCTCCAAGTCATCGGGCACCGGGGAGCTGTTTTTT. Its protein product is CSASKSSGTGELFF.

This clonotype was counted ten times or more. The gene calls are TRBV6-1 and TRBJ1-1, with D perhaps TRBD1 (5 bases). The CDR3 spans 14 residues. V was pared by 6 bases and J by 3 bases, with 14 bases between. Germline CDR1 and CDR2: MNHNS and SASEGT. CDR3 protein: CASSPRGTHTEAFF. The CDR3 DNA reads TGTGCCAGCAGCCCCCGGGGGACCCACACTGAAGCTTTCTTT.

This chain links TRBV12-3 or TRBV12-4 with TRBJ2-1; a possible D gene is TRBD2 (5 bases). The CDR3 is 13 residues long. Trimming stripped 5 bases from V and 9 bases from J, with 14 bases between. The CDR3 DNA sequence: TGTGCCAGCAGTGCCCAAACTAGTACTGAGCAGTTCTTC. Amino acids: CASSAQTSTEQFF.

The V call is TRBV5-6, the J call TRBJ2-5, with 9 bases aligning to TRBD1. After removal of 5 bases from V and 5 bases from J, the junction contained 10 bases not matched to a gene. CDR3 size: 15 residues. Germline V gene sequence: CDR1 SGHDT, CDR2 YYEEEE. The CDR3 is CASRPPGQGAETQYF. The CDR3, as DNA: TGTGCCAGCAGGCCCCCGGGACAGGGCGCGGAGACCCAGTACTTC.

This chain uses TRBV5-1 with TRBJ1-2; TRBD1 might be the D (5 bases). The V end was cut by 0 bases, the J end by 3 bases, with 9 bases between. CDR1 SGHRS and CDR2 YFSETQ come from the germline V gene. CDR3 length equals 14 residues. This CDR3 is CASSLGPGDYGYTF. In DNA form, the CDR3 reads TGCGCCAGCAGCTTGGGTCCGGGGGACTATGGCTACACCTTC.

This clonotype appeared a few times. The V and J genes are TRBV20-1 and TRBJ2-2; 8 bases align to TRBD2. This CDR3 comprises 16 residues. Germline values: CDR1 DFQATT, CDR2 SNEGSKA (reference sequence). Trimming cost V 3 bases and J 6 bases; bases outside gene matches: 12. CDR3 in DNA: TGCAGTGCTAGTGAACCGGGACTAGGGACGGCCGGGGAGCTGTTTTTT. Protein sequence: CSASEPGLGTAGELFF.

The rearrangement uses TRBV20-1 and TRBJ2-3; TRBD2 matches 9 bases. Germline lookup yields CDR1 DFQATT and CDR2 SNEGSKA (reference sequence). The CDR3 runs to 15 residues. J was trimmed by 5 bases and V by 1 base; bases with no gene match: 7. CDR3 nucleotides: TGCAGTGCTAGAGCGATGGGACTAGCAGTAGATACGCAGTATTTT. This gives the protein CSARAMGLAVDTQYF.

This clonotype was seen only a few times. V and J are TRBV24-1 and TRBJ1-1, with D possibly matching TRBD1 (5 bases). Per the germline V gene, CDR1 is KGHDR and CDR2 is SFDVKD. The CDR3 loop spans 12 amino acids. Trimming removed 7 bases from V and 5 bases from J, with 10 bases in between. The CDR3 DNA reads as TGTGCCACCAGCCAGGGAGGAACTGAAGCTTTCTTT. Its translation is CATSQGGTEAFF.

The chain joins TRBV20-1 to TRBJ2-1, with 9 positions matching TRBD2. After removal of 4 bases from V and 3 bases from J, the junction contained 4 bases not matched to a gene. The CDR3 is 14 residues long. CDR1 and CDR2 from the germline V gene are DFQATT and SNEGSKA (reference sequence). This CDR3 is CSATGTSYYNEQFF. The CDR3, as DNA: TGCAGTGCTACCGGGACTAGCTACTACAATGAGCAGTTCTTC.